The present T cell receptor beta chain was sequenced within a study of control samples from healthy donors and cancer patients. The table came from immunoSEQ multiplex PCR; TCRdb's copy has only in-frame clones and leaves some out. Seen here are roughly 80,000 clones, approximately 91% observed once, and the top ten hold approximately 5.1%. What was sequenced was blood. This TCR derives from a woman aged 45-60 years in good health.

This chain's CDR3 is CASTQHGQGYTF. The CDR3, as DNA: TGCGCCAGCACCCAGCATGGGCAGGGCTACACCTTC. The V gene is TRBV4-1, the J gene TRBJ1-2, with unresolved D. V was clipped by 7 bases and J by 8 bases, with 14 bases between them. Germline lookup yields CDR1 MGHRA and CDR2 YSYEKL. CDR3 size: 12 residues.